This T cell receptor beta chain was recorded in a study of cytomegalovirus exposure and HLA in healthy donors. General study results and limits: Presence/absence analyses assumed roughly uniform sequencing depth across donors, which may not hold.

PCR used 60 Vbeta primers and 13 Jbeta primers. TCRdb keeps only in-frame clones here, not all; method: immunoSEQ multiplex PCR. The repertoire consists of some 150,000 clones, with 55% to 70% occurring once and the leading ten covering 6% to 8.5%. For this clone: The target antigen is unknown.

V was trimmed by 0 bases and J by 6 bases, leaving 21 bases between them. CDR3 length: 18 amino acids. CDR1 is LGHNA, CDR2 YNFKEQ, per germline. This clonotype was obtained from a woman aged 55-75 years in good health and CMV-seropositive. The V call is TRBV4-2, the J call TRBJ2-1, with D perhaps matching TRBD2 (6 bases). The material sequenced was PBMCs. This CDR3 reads CASSQEDKAGGYSNEQFF. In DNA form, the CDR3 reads TGTGCCAGCAGCCAAGAAGATAAGGCTGGAGGGTATAGCAATGAGCAGTTCTTC.